One T cell receptor beta chain is described in this entry. Its antigen has not been determined. There are no base qualities to consult, and no much larger clone falls within one base. The sample carries other DNA sequences with the same CDR3. These data originate in a study of shared clonotypes between healthy human individuals (dated by TCRdb to the early 2020s). With regard to the full study: The cohort included a few men and a couple of women between 18 and 49 years of age. For each donor, CD4 naive and CD4 memory were each run on three plates, CD8 naive on two plates, and CD8 memory on one plate. The study deeply sequenced blood TCR repertoires of about five healthy adults to estimate repertoire size and the extent of clonotype sharing between individuals. Different laboratories and diverse techniques were used to prepare libraries and sequence TCR repertoires, to increase sequencing depth and limit assay-specific biases. Per donor, leukapheresis produced somewhere between about 0.94 and 9 billion PBMCs.

Donors were healthy HIV-negative adults with no recently reported acute infections or vaccinations. All donors were Caucasian adults living in Nashville, Tennessee, USA. CD4+ T cells were enriched by magnetic negative selection, after which naive cells were positively selected on CD45RA and the negative fraction was taken as the memory subset. Blood was obtained by leukapheresis, after which PBMCs were separated by Ficoll-Histopaque density gradient centrifugation and cryopreserved in liquid nitrogen vapor phase. Analytical flow cytometry was used to check the purity and quantity of every magnetically sorted T cell population. Genomic DNA was isolated from each sorted fraction and quantified by UV absorbance on a Nanodrop 2000c. Results the study describes overall, beyond this receptor: Clonotypes shared by all four sorted-subset donors showed higher generation probabilities than non-shared clonotypes. Naive subsets generally had larger estimated clonotype richness than memory subsets. Incomplete sequencing was indicated by rarefaction of sorted-subset datasets, despite the large sequencing depth. About 4.5% of naive CD4, around 3.6% of naive CD8, approximately 2.2% of memory CD4, and less than 0.45% of memory CD8 clonotypes were shared across a few donors. Pairwise subsampling led to the expectation that sequencing depth would affect the degree of clonotype sharing among donors. Sampling was restricted to blood, and TCR repertoires in tissues likely differ from the TCR repertoires found in blood. Because the study included a small number of donors, the genetic and exposure-history diversity represented was limited.

Counted from cysteine to phenylalanine, this CDR3 has 13 amino acids. Only the CDR3 portion is preserved as DNA: 39 bases, with reading frame beginning at the first base. CDR1 and CDR2, per the germline V gene, are SQVTM and ANQGSEA. Trimming takes 4 bases from V and 3 bases from J, and the germline ends sit 9 bases apart. Using the deep immunoSEQ assay, TCR CDR3 regions were amplified from genomic DNA by multiplex PCR. Genomic DNA extracted from each cell subset was distributed evenly over all wells of several immunoSEQ 96-well plates, and each plate served as one replicate. For sorted subsets, each replicate PCR was loaded with about 200 ng genomic DNA, equivalent to 30,000 to 35,000 T cell genomes. The purified libraries were quantified using a Qubit 3.0 fluorometer, sized with a Bioanalyzer 2100, and then quantified again using the KAPA Library Quantification kit. Each immunoSEQ 96-well plate was sequenced on its own single-read 150-cycle Illumina NextSeq 550 flow cell. The original pipeline was this. The immunoSEQ output contained only junctional sequences without quality scores, so filtering could not match that applied to full-length reads. Sequences were annotated with PyIR, a Python wrapper for IgBLAST v1.9, using IMGT germline references to assign V/J genes and CDR3. Reads with weak V/J assignments (E-value above 1e-6), missing CDR3, stop codons, out-of-frame junctions, or ambiguous translated residues were removed. V3J clonotypes were defined as sequences sharing an identical inferred V gene, J gene, and CDR3 amino acid sequence. To compute the percentage overlap between repertoires, the number of shared unique clonotypes was divided by the size of the smaller repertoire. Three approaches were used to assess repertoire richness: RTK rarefaction, the Chao1 estimator, and Recon v2.1 estimates of unobserved clonotypes. Generation probabilities for all TCRbeta clonotypes obtained by the gDNA method from a few donors were computed using OLGA. TCRdb retrieved this table from immuneACCESS and kept in-frame rearrangements only. Not all clones are present; in checked studies, unresolved V genes account for under half, and no reason is known for the remainder. V, J and clone size reflect that table, while D and trimming were determined from the DNA. For this sample there are 1.5 million to 1.9 million clones; approximately 98% appear just once. The ten largest clonotypes hold roughly 0.4% of the sample.

The sequenced material came from naive CD4+ T cells sorted from blood. The cell subset or site label on this specimen signifies: CD45RA+ positively selected. This sequence was found in a man aged 25-45 years in good health. Here the chain combines TRBV29-1 and TRBJ1-4; tentative D gene TRBD1, with 6 bases matching. In nucleotide form, the sequence is TGCAGCGTTGGGGGACAAGCTAATGAAAAACTGTTTTTT. It specifies CSVGGQANEKLFF.